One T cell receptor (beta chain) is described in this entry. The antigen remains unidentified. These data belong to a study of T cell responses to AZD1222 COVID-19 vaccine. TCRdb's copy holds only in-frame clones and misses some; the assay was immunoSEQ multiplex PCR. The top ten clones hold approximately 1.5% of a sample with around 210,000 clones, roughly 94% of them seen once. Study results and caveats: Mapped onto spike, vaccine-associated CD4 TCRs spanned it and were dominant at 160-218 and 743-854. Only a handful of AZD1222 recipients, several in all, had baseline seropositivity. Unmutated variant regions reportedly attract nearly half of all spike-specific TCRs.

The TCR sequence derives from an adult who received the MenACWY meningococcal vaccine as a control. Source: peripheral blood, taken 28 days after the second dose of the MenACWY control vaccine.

CDR3 in amino acids: CASSPTPEGTDTQYF. CDR3 nucleotide sequence: TGTGCCAGCAGCCCGACTCCCGAGGGGACAGATACGCAGTATTTT. V gene TRBV7-9 combines with J gene TRBJ2-3; D could derive from TRBD1 or TRBD2 (5 bases each). V shed 5 bases and J shed 3 bases, with 15 bases lying between them. Germline CDR1 is SEHNR and CDR2 is FQNEAQ (reference sequence). There are 15 residues in the CDR3.